This T cell receptor (beta chain) was sequenced for a study of Graves' ophthalmopathy and Graves' hyperthyroidism. Findings and limits, study-wide: Most expanded clonotypes from thyroid (those above 0.001 frequency) were also found in blood.

This CDR3 is 15 amino acids long. V was cut by 1 base and J by 1 base, with 10 bases left in between. Turning to this clonotype: Its antigen remains unknown.

Scientists amplified the TCR beta CDR3 regions from RNA transcripts. HTBI primers served in a first-round RT-PCR, which a second-round multiplex PCR followed. TCRdb passed the multiplex PCR reads through MiXCR, listing each CDR3 protein once. This sample has over 200,000 distinct CDR3 sequences; around 28% occur once, and the top ten carry approximately 8.6%. The chain joins TRBV12-3 or TRBV12-4 to TRBJ1-1; D perhaps matches TRBD1 (6 bases). Sequenced sample: peripheral blood. The receptor's source is a man between 50 and 59 years old with Graves' ophthalmopathy. The CDR3 loop is CASSLGNRANTEAFF. For the CDR3, the DNA is TGTGCCAGCAGTTTAGGTAACAGGGCGAACACTGAAGCTTTCTTT.